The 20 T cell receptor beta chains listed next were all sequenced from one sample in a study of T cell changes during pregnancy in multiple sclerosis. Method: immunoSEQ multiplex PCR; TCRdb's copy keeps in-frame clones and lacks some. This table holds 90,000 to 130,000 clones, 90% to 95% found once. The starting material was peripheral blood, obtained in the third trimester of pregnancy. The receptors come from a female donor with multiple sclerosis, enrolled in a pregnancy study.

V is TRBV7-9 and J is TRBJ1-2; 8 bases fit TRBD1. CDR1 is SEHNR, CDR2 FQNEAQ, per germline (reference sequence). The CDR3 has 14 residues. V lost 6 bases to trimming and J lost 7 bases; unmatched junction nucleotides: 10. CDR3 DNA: TGTGCCAGCAGTTCCGACAGGGGATGGGTTGGCTACACCTTC. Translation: CASSSDRGWVGYTF.

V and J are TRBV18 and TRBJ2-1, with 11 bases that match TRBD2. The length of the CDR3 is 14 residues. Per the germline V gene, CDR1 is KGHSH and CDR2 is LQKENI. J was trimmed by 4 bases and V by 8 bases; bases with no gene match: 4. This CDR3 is CASKLAGGYNEQFF. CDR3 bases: TGTGCCAGCAAGCTAGCGGGGGGTTACAATGAGCAGTTCTTC.

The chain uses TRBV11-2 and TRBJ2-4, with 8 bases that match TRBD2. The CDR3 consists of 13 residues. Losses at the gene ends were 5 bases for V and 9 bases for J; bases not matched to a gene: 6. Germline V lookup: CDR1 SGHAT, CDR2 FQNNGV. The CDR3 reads CASSPGLAGIQYF. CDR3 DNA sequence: TGTGCCAGCAGCCCAGGACTAGCAGGCATTCAGTACTTC.

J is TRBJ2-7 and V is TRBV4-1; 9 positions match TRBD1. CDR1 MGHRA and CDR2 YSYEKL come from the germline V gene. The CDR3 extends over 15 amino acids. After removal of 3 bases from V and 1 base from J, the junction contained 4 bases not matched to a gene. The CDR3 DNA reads TGCGCCAGCAGCCAGGGGACAGGGACTTCCTACGAGCAGTACTTC. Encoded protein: CASSQGTGTSYEQYF.

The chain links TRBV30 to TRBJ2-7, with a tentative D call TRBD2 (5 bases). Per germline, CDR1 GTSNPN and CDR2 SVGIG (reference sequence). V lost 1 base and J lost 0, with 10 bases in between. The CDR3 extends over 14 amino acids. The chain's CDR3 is CAWSDSGISYEQYF. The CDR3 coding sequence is TGTGCCTGGAGTGACTCGGGGATCTCCTACGAGCAGTACTTC.

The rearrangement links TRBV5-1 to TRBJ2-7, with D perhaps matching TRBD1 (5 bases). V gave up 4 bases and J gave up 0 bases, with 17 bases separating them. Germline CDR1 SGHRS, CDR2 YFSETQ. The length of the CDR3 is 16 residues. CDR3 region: CASSPPSGLSSYEQYF. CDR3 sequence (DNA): TGCGCCAGCAGCCCCCCCTCAGGGCTCAGCTCCTACGAGCAGTACTTC. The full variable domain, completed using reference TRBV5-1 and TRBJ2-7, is KAGVTQTPRYLIKTRGQQVTLSCSPISGHRSVSWYQQTPGQGLQFLFEYFSETQRNKGNFPGRFSGRQFSNSRSEMNVSTLELGDSALYLCASSPPSGLSSYEQYFGPGTRLTVT.

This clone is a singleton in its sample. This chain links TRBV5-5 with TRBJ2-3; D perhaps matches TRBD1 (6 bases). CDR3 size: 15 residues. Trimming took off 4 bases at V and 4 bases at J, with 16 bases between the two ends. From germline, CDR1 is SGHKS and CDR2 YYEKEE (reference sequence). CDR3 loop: CASSDFLRQADTQYF. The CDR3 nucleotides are TGTGCCAGCAGCGACTTCCTGAGACAGGCAGATACGCAGTATTTT.

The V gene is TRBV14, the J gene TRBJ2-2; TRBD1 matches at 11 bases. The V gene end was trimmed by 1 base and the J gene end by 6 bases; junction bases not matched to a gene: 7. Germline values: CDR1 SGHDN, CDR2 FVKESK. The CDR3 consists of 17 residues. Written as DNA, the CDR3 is TGTGCCAGCAGCCAAGCGGACAGGGGGCGATTTCCCGGGGAGCTGTTTTTT. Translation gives CASSQADRGRFPGELFF.

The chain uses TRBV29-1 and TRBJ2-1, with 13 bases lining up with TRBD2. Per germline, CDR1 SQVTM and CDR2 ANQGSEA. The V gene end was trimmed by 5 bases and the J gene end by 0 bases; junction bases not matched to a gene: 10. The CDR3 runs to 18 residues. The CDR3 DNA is TGCAGCGTTCTCGGGACTAGCGGGACTCCAAGCTCCTACAATGAGCAGTTCTTC. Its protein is CSVLGTSGTPSSYNEQFF.

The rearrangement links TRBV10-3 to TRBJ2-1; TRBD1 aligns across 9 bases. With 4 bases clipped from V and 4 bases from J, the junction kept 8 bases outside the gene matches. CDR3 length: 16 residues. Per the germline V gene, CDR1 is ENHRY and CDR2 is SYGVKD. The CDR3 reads CAISGLTDRGYNEQFF. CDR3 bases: TGTGCCATCAGTGGACTCACGGACAGGGGATACAATGAGCAGTTCTTC.

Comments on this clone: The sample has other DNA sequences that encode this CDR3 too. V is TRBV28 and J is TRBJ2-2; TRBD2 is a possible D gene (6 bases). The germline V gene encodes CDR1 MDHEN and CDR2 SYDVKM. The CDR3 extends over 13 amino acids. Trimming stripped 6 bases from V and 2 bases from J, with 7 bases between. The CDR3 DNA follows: TGTGCCAGCAGGGAGGGTAACACCGGGGAGCTGTTTTTT. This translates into CASREGNTGELFF.

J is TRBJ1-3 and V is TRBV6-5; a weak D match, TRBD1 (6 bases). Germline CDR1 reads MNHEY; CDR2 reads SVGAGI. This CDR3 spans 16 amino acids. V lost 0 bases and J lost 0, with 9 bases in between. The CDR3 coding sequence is TGTGCCAGCAGTTACTCCCAGGGGCTCTCTGGAAACACCATATATTTT. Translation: CASSYSQGLSGNTIYF.

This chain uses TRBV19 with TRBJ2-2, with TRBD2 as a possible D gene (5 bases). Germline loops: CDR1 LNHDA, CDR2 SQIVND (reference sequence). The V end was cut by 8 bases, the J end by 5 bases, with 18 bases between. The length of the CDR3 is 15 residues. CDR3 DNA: TGTGCCAGTTGCCCAGGAGAGGGAAAAACCGGGGAGCTGTTTTTT. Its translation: CASCPGEGKTGELFF.

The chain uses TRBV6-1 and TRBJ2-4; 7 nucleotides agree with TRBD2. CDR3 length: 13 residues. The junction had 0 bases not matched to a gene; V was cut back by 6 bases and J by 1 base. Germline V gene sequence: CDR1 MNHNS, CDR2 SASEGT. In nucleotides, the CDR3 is TGTGCCAGCAGCGGGGGGGCCAAAAACATTCAGTACTTC. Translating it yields CASSGGAKNIQYF.

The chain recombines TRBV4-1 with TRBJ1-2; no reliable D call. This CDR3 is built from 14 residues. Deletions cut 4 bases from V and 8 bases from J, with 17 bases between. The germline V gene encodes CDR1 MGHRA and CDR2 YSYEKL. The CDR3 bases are TGCGCCAGCAGCCCGAGCGAGAATAGGATCGGCTACACCTTC. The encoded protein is CASSPSENRIGYTF.

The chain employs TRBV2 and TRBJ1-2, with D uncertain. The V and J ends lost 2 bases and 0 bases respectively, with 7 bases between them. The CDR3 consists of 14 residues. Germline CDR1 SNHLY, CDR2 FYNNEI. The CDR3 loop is CASSELAPNYGYTF. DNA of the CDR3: TGTGCCAGCAGTGAATTAGCGCCTAACTATGGCTACACCTTC.

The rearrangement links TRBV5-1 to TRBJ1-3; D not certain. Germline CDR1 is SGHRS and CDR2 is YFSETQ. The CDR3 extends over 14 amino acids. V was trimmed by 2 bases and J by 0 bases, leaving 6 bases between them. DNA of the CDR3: TGCGCCAGCAGCTTCAGTCCCTCTGGAAACACCATATATTTT. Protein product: CASSFSPSGNTIYF.

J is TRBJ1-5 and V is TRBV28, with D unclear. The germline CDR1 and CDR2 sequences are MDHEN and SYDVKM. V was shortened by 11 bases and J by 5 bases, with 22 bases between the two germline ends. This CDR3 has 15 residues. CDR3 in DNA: TGTGCCGGAAGTACCGGGTCCTCTTCTTATCAGCCCCAGCATTTT. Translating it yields CAGSTGSSSYQPQHF. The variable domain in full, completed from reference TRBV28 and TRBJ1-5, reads DVKVTQSSRYLVKRTGEKVFLECVQDMDHENMFWYRQDPGLGLRLIYFSYDVKMKEKGDIPEGYSVSREKKERFSLILESASTNQTSMYLCAGSTGSSSYQPQHFGDGTRLSIL.

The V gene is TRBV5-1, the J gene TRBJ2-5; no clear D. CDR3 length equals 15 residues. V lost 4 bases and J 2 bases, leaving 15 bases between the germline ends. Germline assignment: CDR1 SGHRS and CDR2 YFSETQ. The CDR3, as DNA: TGCGCCAGCAGCCTATACTCGGGTCCTCAAGAGACCCAGTACTTC. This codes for CASSLYSGPQETQYF.

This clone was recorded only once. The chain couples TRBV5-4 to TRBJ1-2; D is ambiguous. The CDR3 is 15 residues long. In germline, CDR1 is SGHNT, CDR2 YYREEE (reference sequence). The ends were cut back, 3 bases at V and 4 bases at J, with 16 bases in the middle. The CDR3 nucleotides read TGTGCCAGCAGCTCGGACTTAACCCAGCCCTATGGCTACACCTTC. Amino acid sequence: CASSSDLTQPYGYTF.